The 18 T cell receptor beta chains presented below share a single source sample, sequenced in a study of monozygotic twins with inflammatory bowel disease. Reanalyzing the 5' RACE reads, TCRdb keeps one entry per CDR3 protein, without DNA. The sample has around 370,000 distinct CDR3 sequences. Sequencing was done on a sample of blood. The receptors stem from a human donor with ulcerative colitis or Crohn's disease, or a healthy co-twin of an affected twin (not recorded which).

The chain is built from TRBV6-2 or TRBV6-3 and TRBJ2-2; with no DNA, the TCRdb D assignment of TRBD2 cannot be verified. CDR1 MNHEY and CDR2 SVGEGT come from the germline V gene. The CDR3 is made up of 17 amino acids. Here the CDR3 reads CASSFSGGALNTGELFF.

The chain recombines TRBV7-2 with TRBJ2-2; TCRdb indicates TRBD2, and absent DNA this call remains unverified. This CDR3 is 16 amino acids long. The germline gives CDR1 SGHTA, CDR2 FQGNSA. The CDR3 sequence: CASSLLRRGRAGELFF. The whole variable domain, filled in from reference TRBV7-2 and TRBJ2-2, reads GAGVSQSPSNKVTEKGKDVELRCDPISGHTALYWYRQSLGQGLEFLIYFQGNSAPDKSGLPSDRFSAERTGGSVSTLTIQRTQQEDSAVYLCASSLLRRGRAGELFFGEGSRLTVL.

The genes are TRBV9 and TRBJ2-3; TCRdb's D call, TRBD1, is unchecked because there is no DNA. The CDR3 runs 17 residues. CDR1 is SGDLS and CDR2 is YYNGEE in the germline V gene. The CDR3 loop reads CASSPYLGGRGSDTQYF.

The CDR3 spells CASGGGRPEAFF. This chain connects TRBV9 to TRBJ1-1; TCRdb outputs TRBD1, but without DNA this stays unchecked. The CDR3 totals 12 residues. Germline assignment: CDR1 SGDLS and CDR2 YYNGEE.

The chain uses TRBV5-1 and TRBJ1-1; TCRdb's assignment of TRBD1 cannot be checked, as there is no DNA. The CDR3 covers 14 residues. Germline-derived CDR1 and CDR2 are SGHRS and YFSETQ. The CDR3 sequence: CASSLWGANTEAFF.

J is TRBJ2-2 and V is TRBV7-2; TCRdb's D call, TRBD1, is unchecked because there is no DNA. The CDR3 is 16 amino acids. Per the germline V gene, CDR1 is SGHTA and CDR2 is FQGNSA. CDR3 residues: CASSLDRAGPTGELFF.

The gene calls are TRBV29-1 and TRBJ2-5; TCRdb outputs TRBD2, but without DNA this stays unchecked. This CDR3 region has 17 residues. Germline V gene data show CDR1 as SQVTM and CDR2 as ANQGSEA. CDR3 region: CSVRKLSTDFSRETQYF.

The chain combines TRBV20-1 with TRBJ2-1; the D call from TCRdb, TRBD2, cannot be confirmed without DNA. This CDR3 region has 16 residues. From germline, CDR1 is DFQATT and CDR2 SNEGSKA (reference sequence). CDR3: CSARDSRAGDYNEQFF.

This chain joins TRBV4-2 and TRBJ2-5; no DNA is available, so the TRBD1 call from TCRdb remains unchecked. The CDR3 extends over 17 amino acids. Germline V lookup: CDR1 LGHNA, CDR2 YNFKEQ. Here the CDR3 reads CASSQDGTGGFGETQYF.

CDR3 sequence reads: CASSLSTMGDTQYF. The V and J genes are TRBV7-2 and TRBJ2-3. Germline V gene sequence: CDR1 SGHTA, CDR2 FQGNSA. CDR3 size: 14 residues.

The chain joins TRBV13 to TRBJ2-3; TCRdb names TRBD2, which stays unverified in the absence of DNA. This CDR3 is built from 15 residues. Germline CDR1 reads PRHDT; CDR2 reads FYEKMQ (reference sequence). The CDR3 loop reads CASTPEKRAPDTQYF.

The V gene is TRBV7-6, the J gene TRBJ2-3; TCRdb returns TRBD2, unconfirmable since there is no DNA. CDR1 and CDR2 from the germline V gene are SGHVS and FNYEAQ. The CDR3 loop spans 17 amino acids. CDR3 sequence: CASSLLAGGLGTDTQYF.

The chain links TRBV7-9 to TRBJ2-3. The CDR3 runs to 15 residues. Germline lookup yields CDR1 SEHNR and CDR2 FQNEAQ (reference sequence). This CDR3 is CASSLRRGGTDTQYF.

V usage is TRBV12-3 or TRBV12-4 and J usage is TRBJ2-5; TCRdb lists TRBD1, though no DNA is available to test this call. The CDR3 extends over 13 amino acids. The CDR3 loop reads CASKDRGQETQYF.

The chain employs TRBV20-1 and TRBJ1-5; TCRdb's assignment of TRBD1 cannot be checked, as there is no DNA. In germline, CDR1 is DFQATT, CDR2 SNEGSKA (reference sequence). This CDR3 contains 12 residues. CDR3: CSAPGPRGAQHF.

The CDR3 is CASSLPGGPSGELFF. The chain has TRBV7-3 and TRBJ2-2; checking the TCRdb D call of TRBD1 is not possible without DNA. Germline CDR1 reads SGHTA; CDR2 reads FQGTGA. The CDR3 is 15 residues long.

The V call is TRBV7-8, the J call TRBJ2-2. The CDR3 is 12 residues long. The germline V gene has CDR1 SGHVS and CDR2 FQNEAQ. The CDR3 protein is CASTTISGELFF.

This chain links TRBV6-2 or TRBV6-3 with TRBJ2-1; TCRdb lists TRBD2, though no DNA is available to test this call. The length of the CDR3 is 15 residues. Germline V gene data show CDR1 as MNHEY and CDR2 as SVGEGT. CDR3 residues: CASSTGGFLANEQFF.